This note documents a single T cell receptor (beta chain) sequence. Per the authors' pipeline: It was from reference gene primer amplification that nucleated cell counts were estimated. The data were produced by immunoSEQ multiplex PCR, yet TCRdb's version contains in-frame clones alone and is incomplete. D and trimming come from the DNA, and the V and J calls and clone size come from that table. Seen here are 40,000 to 45,000 clones, roughly nine tenths observed once, and the top ten hold 0.3% to 0.4%. The sample is drawn from a study of blood T cell repertoires in COVID-19. This CDR3 spans 15 amino acids. The V and J ends lost 0 bases and 9 bases, in that order; junction bases with no gene match: 1. Looked up from germline, CDR1 is MNHEY and CDR2 is SVGAGI. Seattle participants joined during active infection and were tracked over time.

The clonotype comes from a man aged 45 to 65 with COVID-19, enrolled during active disease. The sequencing input was peripheral blood. The chain uses TRBV6-5 and TRBJ1-6; TRBD1 matches at 11 bases. The DNA for the CDR3 is TGTGCCAGCAGTTACTCGGGACAGGGGGGTTCACCCCTCCACTTT. This sequence encodes CASSYSGQGGSPLHF.